This record concerns one T cell receptor beta chain sequence. The sample belongs to a study of blood T cell repertoires in COVID-19. Study-wide background: The study drew acute and convalescent COVID-19 samples from the United States, Italy and Spain.

Authors' analysis steps: Reference gene primer amplification in the assay estimated nucleated cell counts. The method was immunoSEQ multiplex PCR; TCRdb's version includes in-frame clones alone and lacks a portion of them. The V and J calls and the clone size are those of that table, but D and trimming were determined from the DNA. The sample holds over 400,000 clones, roughly 88% seen once. CDR3 size: 15 residues. With V trimmed by 3 bases and J by 4 bases, 2 bases remained unmatched. The germline V gene has CDR1 SGHRS and CDR2 YFSETQ. This clonotype was obtained from a woman aged 30 to 39 with active or convalescent COVID-19. The chain carries TRBV5-1 and TRBJ2-3; TRBD2 matches 13 bases. The sequenced material came from peripheral blood. CDR3 loop: CASSWTSGSSDTQYF. The CDR3 nucleotides read TGCGCCAGCAGCTGGACTAGCGGGAGCTCAGATACGCAGTATTTT.